Each of the 27 T cell receptor beta chains below was sequenced from the same sample in a study of regulatory T cells in long-lasting Graves disease. The time point: newly diagnosed GD, antithyroid drugs for less than 3 months. After RNA was extracted from PBMCs, the TCR library was made from it. For TCR beta, libraries came from iRepertoire HTBI primers and Arm-PCR of CDR3 regions. TCRdb re-called the multiplex PCR reads with MiXCR, one entry per CDR3 protein. The table shows approximately 540,000 distinct CDR3 sequences, with 12% occurring only once. These same records also appear under a second study, on T cells in Graves' hyperthyroidism and ophthalmopathy.

The sequencing here drew on peripheral blood mononuclear cells (PBMCs), taken at new diagnosis, from a patient treated with antithyroid drugs. These TCRs come from a woman aged 25 to 39 with Graves disease.

The rearrangement links TRBV24-1 to TRBJ2-1; possibly TRBD1 for D (6 bases). CDR3 length: 16 amino acids. Trimming removed 3 bases at V and 2 bases at J, with 13 bases between. Germline V lookup: CDR1 KGHDR, CDR2 SFDVKD. The CDR3, as DNA: TGTGCCACCAGTGATAGGACAACAGGGCCCTACAATGAGCAGTTCTTC. The encoded protein is CATSDRTTGPYNEQFF.

This clonotype was detected many times. J is TRBJ2-7 and V is TRBV28; D possibly corresponds to TRBD1 (7 bases). CDR3 length: 15 residues. Germline values: CDR1 MDHEN, CDR2 SYDVKM. V gave up 1 base and J gave up 2 bases, with 12 bases separating them. The CDR3 reads CASSLFGRGAYEQYF. CDR3 sequence (DNA): TGTGCCAGCAGTTTATTCGGCAGGGGGGCCTACGAGCAGTACTTC.

The V gene is TRBV27, the J gene TRBJ2-7, with D hard to call. V gave up 5 bases and J gave up 3 bases, with 17 bases separating them. This CDR3 has 15 amino acids. The V gene's germline CDR1 is MNHEY and CDR2 SMNVEV (reference sequence). CDR3 DNA: TGTGCCAGCAGTCCCCTATCAGGTCGCCTCTACGAGCAGTACTTC. This codes for CASSPLSGRLYEQYF.

The sample holds many counts of this clonotype. The chain employs TRBV30 and TRBJ1-5, with a weak D call TRBD1 (5 bases). CDR3 length: 13 amino acids. The germline CDR1 and CDR2 sequences are GTSNPN and SVGIG (reference sequence). The V and J ends lost 3 bases and 4 bases respectively, with 10 bases between them. This CDR3 is CAWSPGGNQPQHF. The CDR3 coding sequence is TGTGCCTGGAGCCCCGGGGGAAATCAGCCCCAGCATTTT.

At least ten counts were recorded for this clonotype. The chain employs TRBV2 and TRBJ1-5; 9 nucleotides align to TRBD1. Trimming took 7 bases from V and 2 from J; bases not matched to a gene: 6. CDR1 and CDR2 from the germline V gene are SNHLY and FYNNEI. This CDR3 comprises 15 residues. Here the CDR3 reads CASIPTGGGNQPQHF. The CDR3 DNA is TGTGCCAGCATCCCGACAGGGGGGGGCAATCAGCCCCAGCATTTT. The variable domain in full, with the rest retrieved from reference TRBV2 and TRBJ1-5, is EPEVTQTPSHQVTQMGQEVILRCVPISNHLYFYWYRQILGQKVEFLVSFYNNEISEKSEIFDDQFSVERPDGSNFTLKIRSTKLEDSAMYFCASIPTGGGNQPQHFGDGTRLSIL.

The V call is TRBV6-2 or TRBV6-3, the J call TRBJ2-2, with 7 nucleotides matching TRBD1. V shed 4 bases and J 4 bases; nucleotides not matched to a gene: 9. Germline-derived CDR1 and CDR2 are MNHEY and SVGEGT. The CDR3 covers 16 residues. The CDR3 loop reads CASSFSWDSVTGELFF. The CDR3 DNA reads as TGTGCCAGCAGTTTCTCATGGGACAGCGTCACCGGGGAGCTGTTTTTT.

The V call is TRBV7-2, the J call TRBJ2-3; 13 bases map to TRBD2. Germline V gene lookup returns CDR1 SGHTA and CDR2 FQGNSA. This CDR3 contains 17 residues. The ends lost 2 bases at V and 2 bases at J; junction bases unmatched: 4. CDR3 bases: TGTGCCAGCAGCTTAACGGGACTAGCGGGAAACACAGATACGCAGTATTTT. It is translated as CASSLTGLAGNTDTQYF.

In the case of this clonotype: Likely a read error: the CDR3 ends without its conserved phenylalanine or tryptophan. This chain joins TRBV29-1 and TRBJ2-1; D is unresolved. Germline V gene sequence: CDR1 SQVTM, CDR2 ANQGSEA. The CDR3 length is 12 residues. Deletions cut 4 bases from V and 5 bases from J, with 9 bases between. The CDR3 bases are TGCAGCGTTGCCCTTAATCACAATGAGCAGTTCCTC. Translating it yields CSVALNHNEQFL.

Points on this clonotype: A much bigger clone sits one base away, suggesting this may be a read error. This chain links TRBV6-1 with TRBJ2-3; weak D call: TRBD1 (6 bases). Germline CDR1 is MNHNS and CDR2 is SASEGT. CDR3 size: 13 residues. Here the CDR3 DNA reads TGTGCCAGCAGGAACGAGCGGACAGATACGCAGTGTTTT. It specifies CASRNERTDTQCF.

This clonotype was observed at least ten times. V is TRBV9 and J is TRBJ2-2; D could derive from TRBD1 or TRBD2 (5 bases each). CDR3 size: 15 residues. Germline V gene sequence: CDR1 SGDLS, CDR2 YYNGEE. Trimming cost V 0 bases and J 6 bases, with 12 bases left between them. The CDR3 loop reads CASSVVSGPPGELFF. The CDR3 bases are TGTGCCAGCAGCGTAGTGTCGGGACCTCCCGGGGAGCTGTTTTTT.

Worth noting for this clonotype: A much larger clone lies one base from this, so it may be a read error. The chain joins TRBV6-2 or TRBV6-3 to TRBJ2-2, with D perhaps matching TRBD1 (6 bases). Germline CDR1 reads MNHEY; CDR2 reads SVGEGT. Between the trimmed V and J ends, which lost 6 bases and 6 bases, there was a span of 17 bases. The CDR3 is made up of 15 amino acids. The CDR3 protein is CASSPEQGPAGELFF. The CDR3 coding sequence is TGTGCCAGCAGCCCGGAACAGGGCCCCGCCGGGGAGCTGTTTTTT.

At least ten counts were recorded for this clonotype. The chain couples TRBV20-1 to TRBJ1-1; TRBD1 is a possible D gene (6 bases). Trimming removed 0 bases at V and 7 bases at J, with 21 bases between. CDR3 length: 16 residues. CDR1 is DFQATT, CDR2 SNEGSKA, per germline (reference sequence). As DNA, the CDR3 is TGCAGTGCTAGAGATCGAGGGTATGGGACAATTATTGAAGCTTTCTTT. Translated: CSARDRGYGTIIEAFF.

At least ten counts were recorded for this clonotype. This chain connects TRBV6-1 to TRBJ1-2; 9 positions match TRBD1. Germline V lookup: CDR1 MNHNS, CDR2 SASEGT. The CDR3 sequence is 15 residues long. The J segment lost 4 bases and the V segment lost 7 bases, leaving 10 bases of the junction unmatched. The CDR3 bases are TGTGCCAGCAAGGGGACAGGGCGAACATTCTATGGCTACACCTTC. Translated, it gives CASKGTGRTFYGYTF.

This chain links TRBV20-1 with TRBJ2-4; D is unresolved. Trimming removed 6 bases at V and 3 bases at J, with 15 bases between. Germline CDR1 DFQATT, CDR2 SNEGSKA (reference sequence). This CDR3 has 14 residues. In DNA, the CDR3 is TGCAGTGCCCCGGTTGTAGCCGGCAAAAACATTCAGTACTTC. This sequence encodes CSAPVVAGKNIQYF.

V gene TRBV10-3 combines with J gene TRBJ2-3, with 7 bases identical to TRBD2. This CDR3 has 15 amino acids. Germline loops: CDR1 ENHRY, CDR2 SYGVKD. After removal of 5 bases from V and 7 bases from J, the junction contained 12 bases not matched to a gene. The CDR3 DNA sequence: TGTGCCATCAGTTATGGACTAGACTATGCGAATACGCAGTATTTT. It codes for CAISYGLDYANTQYF.

This clonotype occurred many times. The CDR3 DNA reads as TGTGCCAGCAGCTTTTTCGGGAGGGCCTTAGAGACCCAGTACTTC. Its translation: CASSFFGRALETQYF. This rearrangement joins TRBV7-8 to TRBJ2-5; 8 nucleotides line up with TRBD2. The CDR3 is 15 residues long. Germline trimming cut 3 bases from V and 4 bases from J; bases unmatched to any gene: 7. Germline CDR1 SGHVS, CDR2 FQNEAQ.

This clonotype has ten or more counts. The gene calls are TRBV9 and TRBJ2-1; 9 positions agree with TRBD1. Unmatched junction bases numbered 3, after V lost 3 bases and J lost 2 bases. The CDR3 contains 15 residues. Germline lookup yields CDR1 SGDLS and CDR2 YYNGEE. The CDR3 DNA follows: TGTGCCAGCAGCGCTACAGGGGGCGCCTACAATGAGCAGTTCTTC. Protein: CASSATGGAYNEQFF.

This clonotype was detected ten times or more. The chain joins TRBV5-1 to TRBJ2-1, with 9 bases that match TRBD2. The CDR3 runs 15 residues. J gave up 9 bases and V 0 bases, and 7 bases lay outside the gene matches. Germline CDR1 is SGHRS and CDR2 is YFSETQ. CDR3 protein: CASSLGAGGMSEQFF. Here the CDR3 DNA reads TGCGCCAGCAGCTTGGGAGCGGGAGGTATGAGTGAGCAGTTCTTC.

This clonotype has only a few counts. The CDR3 spells CASSLGGVGSYEQYF. The CDR3 region has the DNA TGTGCCAGCAGCTTAGGAGGGGTGGGCTCCTACGAGCAGTACTTC. The V call is TRBV7-8, the J call TRBJ2-7; D may be TRBD1 or TRBD2 (5 bases each). This CDR3 has 15 residues. With 1 base removed from V and 0 bases from J, the gap between germline ends came to 10 bases. Germline V gives CDR1 SGHVS, CDR2 FQNEAQ. The whole variable domain, filled in from reference TRBV7-8 and TRBJ2-7, reads GAGVSQSPRYKVAKRGQDVALRCDPISGHVSLFWYQQALGQGPEFLTYFQNEAQLDKSGLPSDRFFAERPEGSVSTLKIQRTQQEDSAVYLCASSLGGVGSYEQYFGPGTRLTVT.

The chain links TRBV19 to TRBJ2-5, with D perhaps matching TRBD2 (6 bases). V lost 3 bases and J lost 2, with 10 bases in between. The germline gives CDR1 LNHDA, CDR2 SQIVND (reference sequence). This CDR3 is 14 amino acids long. The CDR3 DNA reads as TGTGCCAGTAGTATCCCCGGGACTCAAGAGACCCAGTACTTC. Translated: CASSIPGTQETQYF.

This clonotype showed up many times. The gene calls are TRBV10-3 and TRBJ2-1, with no clear D. Trimming cost V 3 bases and J 7 bases, with 7 bases left between them. Germline V lookup: CDR1 ENHRY, CDR2 SYGVKD. This CDR3 has 12 amino acids. In DNA form, the CDR3 reads TGTGCCATCAGTGACCGCAGAAATGAGCAGTTCTTC. It encodes CAISDRRNEQFF.

This clonotype was picked up many times. This chain uses TRBV6-1 with TRBJ1-2, with D tentatively TRBD1 (5 bases). CDR3 length equals 13 residues. The V end was cut by 6 bases, the J end by 5 bases, with 13 bases between. Per germline, CDR1 MNHNS and CDR2 SASEGT. The CDR3 DNA sequence: TGTGCCAGCAGCCAACGGCGGGGGTATGGCTACACCTTC. This sequence encodes CASSQRRGYGYTF.

This chain links TRBV7-9 with TRBJ2-1, with D possibly being TRBD1 or TRBD2 (8 bases each). Germline V gene lookup returns CDR1 SEHNR and CDR2 FQNEAQ (reference sequence). The CDR3 is 18 residues long. Deletions cut 7 bases from V and 6 bases from J, with 28 bases between. The CDR3 region is CASKYDPVAGQVTNEQFF. The DNA of the CDR3 is TGTGCCAGCAAATATGATCCGGTAGCGGGACAGGTGACCAATGAGCAGTTCTTC.

The chain couples TRBV4-2 to TRBJ1-4, with D hard to call. The length of the CDR3 is 15 residues. The V and J ends lost 0 bases and 8 bases respectively, with 13 bases between them. Germline values: CDR1 LGHNA, CDR2 YNFKEQ. The CDR3 DNA reads TGTGCCAGCAGCCAAGATAGGAGGGAGCTCGAAAAACTGTTTTTT. Translation gives CASSQDRRELEKLFF.

CDR3 in DNA: TGTGCCAGCAGCCGGGGATGGTTAAGCTACGAGCAGTACTTC. This encodes CASSRGWLSYEQYF. The chain recombines TRBV12-3 or TRBV12-4 with TRBJ2-7; perhaps TRBD2 as D (5 bases). Trimming took 6 bases from V and 3 from J, leaving 15 bases between them. This CDR3 has 14 amino acids.

This chain joins TRBV25-1 and TRBJ2-1, with 7 bases that match TRBD2. The length of the CDR3 is 15 residues. Per germline, CDR1 MGHDK and CDR2 SYGVNS. With V trimmed by 5 bases and J by 4 bases, 8 bases remained unmatched. In DNA, the CDR3 is TGTGCCAGCAGTTTTCGGGGGGTAGGGTACAATGAGCAGTTCTTC. Protein: CASSFRGVGYNEQFF.

This clonotype was observed at least ten times. The chain couples TRBV3-1 to TRBJ1-1; D unresolved. The germline V and J ends were trimmed by 4 bases and 6 bases, with 18 bases remaining between them. Germline loops: CDR1 LGHDT, CDR2 YNNKEL (reference sequence). The CDR3 spans 15 residues. CDR3: CASSLTDTYNAEAFF. CDR3 sequence (DNA): TGTGCCAGCAGCCTGACCGACACATACAACGCTGAAGCTTTCTTT.